This TCR beta chain appears in the sequencing data of a study of T cell responses to AZD1222 COVID-19 vaccine. Study summary: Recipients boosted at about 4 weeks or about 12 weeks are pooled. Overall study results and limits: Clonal diversity was possibly underestimated, and white British individuals and females predominated among donors.

Measured with immunoSEQ multiplex PCR; TCRdb has only the in-frame clones, and not every one. This repertoire shows around 170,000 clones, approximately 91% found once; its top ten account for roughly 0.99%. This CDR3 is built from 17 residues. Unmatched junction bases numbered 13, after V lost 2 bases and J lost 4 bases. Germline-derived CDR1 and CDR2 are SEHNR and FQNEAQ (reference sequence). About this clone itself: Antigen unknown.

This rearrangement joins TRBV7-9 to TRBJ2-5; 7 nucleotides match TRBD1. The receptor was isolated from an adult in good health. The sequencing used peripheral blood, collected on day 0 of AZD1222 vaccination. The CDR3 here is CASSLRDSPGPRETQYF. The CDR3 coding sequence is TGTGCCAGCAGCTTAAGGGACAGCCCCGGGCCCCGAGAGACCCAGTACTTC. The full variable domain, with the rest looked up from reference TRBV7-9 and TRBJ2-5, is DTGVSQNPRHKITKRGQNVTFRCDPISEHNRLYWYRQTLGQGPEFLTYFQNEAQLEKSRLLSDRFSAERPKGSFSTLEIQRTEQGDSAMYLCASSLRDSPGPRETQYFGPGTRLLVL.